This TCR beta chain was identified during a study of CD8+CD57+ T cells in acquired aplastic anemia. For the study at large: On average, sorted CD4+ and CD8+ cells gave 3 to 3.5 ug of DNA. As sequenced from healthy donors, CD4+ cells averaged approximately 11 million reads.

Genomic DNA, serving as template, underwent TCR beta VDJ and CDR3 profiling. One entry per CDR3 protein, called by TCRdb with MiXCR from the reads. The table shows about 110,000 distinct CDR3 sequences, with roughly 50% occurring only once. This CDR3 is built from 13 residues. CDR1 LNHNV and CDR2 YYDKDF come from the germline V gene (reference sequence). As concerns this clonotype: At one end the junction does not follow the germline gene, possibly because of a read error.

The J gene is TRBJ2-1, the V gene TRBV15; D ambiguous. The receptor's source is a human donor in good health, serving as a control. Sequenced input: sorted CD4+, CD8+, or CD8+CD57+ T cells (not recorded which) from PBMCs. The CDR3 protein is CVTSRDLRYEQFF. DNA of the CDR3: TGTGTCACCAGCAGAGACTTGCGGTATGAGCAGTTCTTC.